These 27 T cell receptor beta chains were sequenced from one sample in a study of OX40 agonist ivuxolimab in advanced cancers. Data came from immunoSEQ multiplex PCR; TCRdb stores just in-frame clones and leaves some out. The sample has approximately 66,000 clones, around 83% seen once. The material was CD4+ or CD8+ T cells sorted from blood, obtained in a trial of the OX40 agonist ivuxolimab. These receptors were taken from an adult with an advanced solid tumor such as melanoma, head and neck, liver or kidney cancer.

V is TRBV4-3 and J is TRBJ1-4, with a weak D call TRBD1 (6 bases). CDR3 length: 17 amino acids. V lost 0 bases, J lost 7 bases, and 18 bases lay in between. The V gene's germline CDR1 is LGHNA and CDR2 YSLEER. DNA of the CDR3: TGCGCCAGCAGCCAAGACGGCAGGGGCGCGAGGGGTGAAAAACTGTTTTTT. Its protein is CASSQDGRGARGEKLFF.

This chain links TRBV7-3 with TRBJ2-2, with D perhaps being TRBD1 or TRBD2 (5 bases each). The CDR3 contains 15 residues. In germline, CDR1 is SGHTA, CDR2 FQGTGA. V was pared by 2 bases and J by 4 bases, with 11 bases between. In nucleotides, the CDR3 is TGTGCCAGCAGCTTACTAGGGGACGTCACCGGGGAGCTGTTTTTT. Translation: CASSLLGDVTGELFF.

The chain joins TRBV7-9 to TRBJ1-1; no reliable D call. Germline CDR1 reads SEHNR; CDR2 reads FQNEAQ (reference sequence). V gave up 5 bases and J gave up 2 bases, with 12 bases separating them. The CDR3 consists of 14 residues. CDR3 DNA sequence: TGTGCCAGCAGCGCCGGGATAAAAAACACTGAAGCTTTCTTT. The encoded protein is CASSAGIKNTEAFF.

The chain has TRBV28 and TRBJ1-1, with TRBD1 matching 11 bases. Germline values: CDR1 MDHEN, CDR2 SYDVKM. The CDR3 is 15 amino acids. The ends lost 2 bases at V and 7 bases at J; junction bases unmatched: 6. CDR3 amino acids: CASSLPGTGGFEAFF. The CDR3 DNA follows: TGTGCCAGCAGTTTACCTGGGACAGGGGGGTTTGAAGCTTTCTTT.

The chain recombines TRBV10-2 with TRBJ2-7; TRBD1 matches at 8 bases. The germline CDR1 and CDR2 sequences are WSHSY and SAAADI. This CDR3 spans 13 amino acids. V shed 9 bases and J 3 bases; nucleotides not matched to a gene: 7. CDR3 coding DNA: TGCGCCAGTGTGGGACAGGCCCTCTACGAGCAGTACTTC. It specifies CASVGQALYEQYF.

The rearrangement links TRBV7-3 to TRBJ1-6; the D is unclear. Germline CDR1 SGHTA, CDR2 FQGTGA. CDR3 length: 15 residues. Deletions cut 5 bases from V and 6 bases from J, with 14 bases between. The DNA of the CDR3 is TGTGCCAGCAGCCGTGACGGTCCTATTAATTCACCCCTCCACTTT. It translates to CASSRDGPINSPLHF.

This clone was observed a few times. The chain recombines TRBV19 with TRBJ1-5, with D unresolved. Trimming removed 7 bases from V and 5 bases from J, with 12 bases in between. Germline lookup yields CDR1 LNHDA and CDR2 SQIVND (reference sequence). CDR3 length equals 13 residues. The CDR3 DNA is TGTGCCAGTACGGGTGAGGCTTATCAGCCCCAGCATTTT. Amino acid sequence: CASTGEAYQPQHF.

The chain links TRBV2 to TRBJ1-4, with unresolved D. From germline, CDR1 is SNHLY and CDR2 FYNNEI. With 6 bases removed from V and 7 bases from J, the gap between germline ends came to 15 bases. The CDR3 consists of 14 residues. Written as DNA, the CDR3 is TGTGCCAGCAGGATACAACTATTCTCTGAAAAACTGTTTTTT. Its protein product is CASRIQLFSEKLFF.

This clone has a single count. CDR3 region: CASSSPRTGGGYEQYF. In nucleotides, the CDR3 is TGTGCCAGCAGTTCCCCGCGGACAGGGGGGGGATACGAGCAGTACTTC. The chain recombines TRBV6-5 with TRBJ2-7; 10 positions match TRBD1. The V and J ends lost 4 bases and 4 bases, in that order; junction bases with no gene match: 10. This CDR3 region has 16 residues. Germline V gene sequence: CDR1 MNHEY, CDR2 SVGAGI.

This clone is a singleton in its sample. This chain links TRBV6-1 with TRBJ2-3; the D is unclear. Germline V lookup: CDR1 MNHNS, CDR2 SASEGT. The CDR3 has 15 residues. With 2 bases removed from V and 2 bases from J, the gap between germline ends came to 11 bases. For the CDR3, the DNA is TGTGCCAGCAGTGAAACGGTCATCTACACAGATACGCAGTATTTT. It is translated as CASSETVIYTDTQYF.

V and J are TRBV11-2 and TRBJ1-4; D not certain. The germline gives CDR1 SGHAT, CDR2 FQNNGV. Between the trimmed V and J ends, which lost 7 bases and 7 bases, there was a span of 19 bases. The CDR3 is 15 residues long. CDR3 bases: TGTGCCAGCACCCCACTTGGGTGGACTGGTGAAAAACTGTTTTTT. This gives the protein CASTPLGWTGEKLFF.

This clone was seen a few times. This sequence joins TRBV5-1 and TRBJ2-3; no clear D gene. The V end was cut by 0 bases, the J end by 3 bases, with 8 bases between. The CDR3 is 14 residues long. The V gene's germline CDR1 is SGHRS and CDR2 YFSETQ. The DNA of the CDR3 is TGCGCCAGCAGCTTGGGGCAGAAAACAGATACGCAGTATTTT. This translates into CASSLGQKTDTQYF. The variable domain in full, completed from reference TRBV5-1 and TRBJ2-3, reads KAGVTQTPRYLIKTRGQQVTLSCSPISGHRSVSWYQQTPGQGLQFLFEYFSETQRNKGNFPGRFSGRQFSNSRSEMNVSTLELGDSALYLCASSLGQKTDTQYFGPGTRLTVL.

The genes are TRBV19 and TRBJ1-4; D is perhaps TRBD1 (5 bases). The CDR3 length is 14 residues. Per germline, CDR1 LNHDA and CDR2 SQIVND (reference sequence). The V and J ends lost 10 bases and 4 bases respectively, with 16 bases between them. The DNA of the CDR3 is TGTGCCACCGCGACTGGGGGATTTAATGAAAAACTGTTTTTT. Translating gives CATATGGFNEKLFF.

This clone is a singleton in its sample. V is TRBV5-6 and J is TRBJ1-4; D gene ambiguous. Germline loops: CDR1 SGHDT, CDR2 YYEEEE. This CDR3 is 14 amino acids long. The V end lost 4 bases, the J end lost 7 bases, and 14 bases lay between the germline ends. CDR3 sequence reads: CASSRQVAGEKLFF. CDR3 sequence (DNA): TGTGCCAGCAGCCGTCAGGTGGCTGGTGAAAAACTGTTTTTT.

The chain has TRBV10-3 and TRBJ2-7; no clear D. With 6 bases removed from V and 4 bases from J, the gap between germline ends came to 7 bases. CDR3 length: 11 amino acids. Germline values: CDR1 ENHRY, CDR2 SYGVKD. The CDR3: CAISSEYEQYF. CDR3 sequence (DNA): TGTGCCATCAGCTCAGAATACGAGCAGTACTTC.

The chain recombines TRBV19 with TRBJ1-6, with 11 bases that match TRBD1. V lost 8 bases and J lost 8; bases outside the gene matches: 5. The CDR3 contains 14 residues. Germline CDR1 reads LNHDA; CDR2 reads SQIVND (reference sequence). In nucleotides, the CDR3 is TGTGCCAGTCGGACAGGGGGCACGGATTCACCCCTCCACTTT. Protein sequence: CASRTGGTDSPLHF.

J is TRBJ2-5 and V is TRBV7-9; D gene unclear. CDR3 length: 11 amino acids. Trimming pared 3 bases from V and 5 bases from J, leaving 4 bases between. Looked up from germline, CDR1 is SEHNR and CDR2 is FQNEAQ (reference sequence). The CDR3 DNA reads TGTGCCAGCAGCTTCCGGGAGACCCAGTACTTC. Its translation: CASSFRETQYF.

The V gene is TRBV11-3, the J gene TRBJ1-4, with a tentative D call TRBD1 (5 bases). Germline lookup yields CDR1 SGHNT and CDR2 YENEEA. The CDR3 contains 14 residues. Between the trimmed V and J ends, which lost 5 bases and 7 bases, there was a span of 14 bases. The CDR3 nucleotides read TGTGCCAGCAGCCAGGGTATGAATGGTGAAAAACTGTTTTTT. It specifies CASSQGMNGEKLFF.

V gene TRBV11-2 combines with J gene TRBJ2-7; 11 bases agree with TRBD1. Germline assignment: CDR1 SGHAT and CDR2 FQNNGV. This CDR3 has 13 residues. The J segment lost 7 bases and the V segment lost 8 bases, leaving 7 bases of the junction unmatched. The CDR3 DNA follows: TGTGCCAGCGCCCTAGGGACAGGGGGGGAGCAGTACTTC. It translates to CASALGTGGEQYF.

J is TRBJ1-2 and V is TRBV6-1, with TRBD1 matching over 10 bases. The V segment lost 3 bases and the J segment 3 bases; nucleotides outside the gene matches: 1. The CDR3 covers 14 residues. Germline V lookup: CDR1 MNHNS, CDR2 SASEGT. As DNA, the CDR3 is TGTGCCAGCAGTGAGGGGACAGGGGACTATGGCTACACCTTC. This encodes CASSEGTGDYGYTF.

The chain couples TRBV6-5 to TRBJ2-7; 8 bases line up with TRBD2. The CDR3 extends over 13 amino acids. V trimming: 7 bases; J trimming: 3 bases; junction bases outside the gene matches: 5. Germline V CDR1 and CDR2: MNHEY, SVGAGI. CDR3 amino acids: CASNHGGVYEQYF. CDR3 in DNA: TGTGCCAGCAACCACGGGGGGGTCTACGAGCAGTACTTC.

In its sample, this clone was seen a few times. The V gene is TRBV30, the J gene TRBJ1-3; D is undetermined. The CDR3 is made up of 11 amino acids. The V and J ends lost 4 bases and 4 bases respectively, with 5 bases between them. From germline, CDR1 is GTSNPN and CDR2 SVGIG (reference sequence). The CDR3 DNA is TGTGCCTGGAATGGCGGAAACACCATATATTTT. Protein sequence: CAWNGGNTIYF.

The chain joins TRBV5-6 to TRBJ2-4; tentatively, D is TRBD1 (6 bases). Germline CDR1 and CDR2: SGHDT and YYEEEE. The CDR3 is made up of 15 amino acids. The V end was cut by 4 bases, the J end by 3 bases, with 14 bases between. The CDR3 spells CASSGAGAGKNIQYF. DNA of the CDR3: TGTGCCAGCAGCGGGGCAGGGGCTGGCAAAAACATTCAGTACTTC.

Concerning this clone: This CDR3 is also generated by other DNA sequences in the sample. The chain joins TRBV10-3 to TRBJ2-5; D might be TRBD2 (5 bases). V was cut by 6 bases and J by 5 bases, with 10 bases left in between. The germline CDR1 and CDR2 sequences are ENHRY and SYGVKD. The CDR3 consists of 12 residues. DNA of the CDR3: TGTGCCATCAGGGGGAGTGGGGAGACCCAGTACTTC. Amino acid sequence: CAIRGSGETQYF.

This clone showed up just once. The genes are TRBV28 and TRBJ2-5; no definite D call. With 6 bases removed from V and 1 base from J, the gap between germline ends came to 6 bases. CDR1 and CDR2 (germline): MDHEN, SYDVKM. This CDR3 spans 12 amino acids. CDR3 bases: TGTGCCAGCAGACCGACCCAAGAGACCCAGTACTTC. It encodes CASRPTQETQYF.

The CDR3 region has the DNA TGCGCCAGCAGCCAAGTGGCCAGAAGGACCTACGAGCAGTACTTC. This encodes CASSQVARRTYEQYF. This chain connects TRBV4-1 to TRBJ2-7, with D unresolved. The germline V and J ends were trimmed by 1 base and 2 bases, with 12 bases remaining between them. CDR1 is MGHRA, CDR2 YSYEKL, per germline. The CDR3 sequence is 15 residues long.

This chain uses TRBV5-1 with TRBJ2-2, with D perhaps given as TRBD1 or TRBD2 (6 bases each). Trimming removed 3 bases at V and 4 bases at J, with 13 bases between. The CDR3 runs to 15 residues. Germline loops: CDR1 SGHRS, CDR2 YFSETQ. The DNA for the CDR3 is TGCGCCAGCAGCTCTTGGGGGGCCGGCACCGGGGAGCTGTTTTTT. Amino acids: CASSSWGAGTGELFF. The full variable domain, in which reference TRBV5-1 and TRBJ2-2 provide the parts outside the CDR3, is KAGVTQTPRYLIKTRGQQVTLSCSPISGHRSVSWYQQTPGQGLQFLFEYFSETQRNKGNFPGRFSGRQFSNSRSEMNVSTLELGDSALYLCASSSWGAGTGELFFGEGSRLTVL.